The 10 T cell receptor beta chains listed next were all sequenced from one sample in a study of cytomegalovirus exposure and HLA in healthy donors. PCR was performed using 60 Vbeta and 13 Jbeta primers. Only in-frame clones appear in the TCRdb table, and some are missing; sequencing was by immunoSEQ multiplex PCR. The sample has around 90,000 clones; 70% to 85% are singletons. Input material: PBMCs. These TCRs come from a man aged 45 to 65 in good health and CMV-seronegative.

The count of this clone is one. This chain links TRBV5-1 with TRBJ2-1; 7 positions match TRBD2. Trimming at V came to 0 bases and at J to 11 bases, leaving 5 bases not matched to a gene. CDR1 is SGHRS, CDR2 YFSETQ, per germline. This CDR3 has 13 residues. The CDR3 reads CASSLELAHKQFF. CDR3 bases: TGCGCCAGCAGCTTGGAACTAGCGCATAAGCAGTTCTTC.

J is TRBJ2-3 and V is TRBV18, with D unclear. Germline loops: CDR1 KGHSH, CDR2 LQKENI. The CDR3 sequence is 16 residues long. Trimming took 0 bases from V and 3 from J, leaving 13 bases between them. As DNA, the CDR3 is TGTGCCAGCTCACCACCAACCAGCGCCGAGACAGATACGCAGTATTTT. It is translated as CASSPPTSAETDTQYF.

This clone was seen more than once but under ten times. V usage is TRBV28 and J usage is TRBJ1-1; 7 bases agree with TRBD1. V dropped 8 bases and J dropped 0; count of bases not matched to a gene: 6. Germline values: CDR1 MDHEN, CDR2 SYDVKM. CDR3 size: 14 residues. The CDR3 here is CASLPGQLNTEAFF. The CDR3 nucleotides are TGTGCCAGCCTCCCGGGACAGCTGAACACTGAAGCTTTCTTT.

This chain connects TRBV28 to TRBJ2-5; 7 nucleotides line up with TRBD1. Trimming cost V 5 bases and J 5 bases; bases outside gene matches: 8. CDR1 is MDHEN, CDR2 SYDVKM, per germline. The CDR3 contains 14 residues. CDR3 residues: CASSGGQPEETQYF. In DNA form, the CDR3 reads TGTGCCAGCAGTGGGGGACAGCCGGAGGAGACCCAGTACTTC.

The genes are TRBV5-1 and TRBJ2-2; D remains ambiguous. The V end lost 0 bases, the J end lost 3 bases, and 9 bases lay between the germline ends. The CDR3 covers 15 residues. Germline CDR1 reads SGHRS; CDR2 reads YFSETQ. CDR3 DNA: TGCGCCAGCAGCTTGGGAACGACTGACACCGGGGAGCTGTTTTTT. Protein: CASSLGTTDTGELFF.

V is TRBV6-1 and J is TRBJ2-7; TRBD1 matches at 12 bases. CDR1 MNHNS and CDR2 SASEGT come from the germline V gene. CDR3 size: 13 residues. The V gene end was trimmed by 2 bases and the J gene end by 11 bases; junction bases not matched to a gene: 4. The CDR3 sequence is CASSETGTGGKYF. The CDR3 bases are TGTGCCAGCAGTGAAACCGGGACAGGGGGCAAGTACTTC.

The rearrangement uses TRBV28 and TRBJ1-1; D is perhaps TRBD1 (5 bases). This CDR3 spans 14 amino acids. The V gene lost 2 bases and the J gene lost 1 base, with 8 bases spanning the gap. CDR1 is MDHEN, CDR2 SYDVKM, per germline. CDR3 in DNA: TGTGCCAGCAGTTTAGGAGACAGGAACACTGAAGCTTTCTTT. Amino acid sequence: CASSLGDRNTEAFF.

The chain carries TRBV7-2 and TRBJ2-3, with 9 bases aligning to TRBD2. With V trimmed by 8 bases and J by 4 bases, 10 bases remained unmatched. This CDR3 contains 15 residues. Germline CDR1 and CDR2: SGHTA and FQGNSA. The CDR3 region is CASSDSGSFADTQYF. The CDR3 coding sequence is TGTGCCAGCTCCGATAGCGGGAGTTTTGCAGATACGCAGTATTTT.

Comments on this clone: At one end, the junction sequence differs from germline, possibly due to a read error. The chain links TRBV7-9 to TRBJ1-5; D not resolved. The germline V gene encodes CDR1 SEHNR and CDR2 FQNEAQ (reference sequence). The CDR3 is 15 amino acids. The CDR3 loop is CSSSSSEAGNQPQHF. CDR3 sequence (DNA): TGTTCCAGCAGCTCAAGTGAGGCCGGCAATCAGCCCCAGCATTTT. The full variable domain, its missing parts supplied by reference TRBV7-9 and TRBJ1-5, is DTGVSQNPRHKITKRGQNVTFRCDPISEHNRLYWYRQTLGQGPEFLTYFQNEAQLEKSRLLSDRFSAERPKGSFSTLEIQRTEQGDSAMYLCSSSSSEAGNQPQHFGDGTRLSIL.

This chain links TRBV28 with TRBJ2-7; 8 bases align to TRBD2. The germline gives CDR1 MDHEN, CDR2 SYDVKM. The length of the CDR3 is 15 residues. Trimming cost V 5 bases and J 2 bases; bases outside gene matches: 8. CDR3 loop: CASSGPGLVAYEQYF. CDR3 DNA: TGTGCCAGCAGTGGGCCGGGACTAGTCGCCTACGAGCAGTACTTC. Drawing the rest from reference TRBV28 and TRBJ2-7, the complete variable domain is DVKVTQSSRYLVKRTGEKVFLECVQDMDHENMFWYRQDPGLGLRLIYFSYDVKMKEKGDIPEGYSVSREKKERFSLILESASTNQTSMYLCASSGPGLVAYEQYFGPGTRLTVT.